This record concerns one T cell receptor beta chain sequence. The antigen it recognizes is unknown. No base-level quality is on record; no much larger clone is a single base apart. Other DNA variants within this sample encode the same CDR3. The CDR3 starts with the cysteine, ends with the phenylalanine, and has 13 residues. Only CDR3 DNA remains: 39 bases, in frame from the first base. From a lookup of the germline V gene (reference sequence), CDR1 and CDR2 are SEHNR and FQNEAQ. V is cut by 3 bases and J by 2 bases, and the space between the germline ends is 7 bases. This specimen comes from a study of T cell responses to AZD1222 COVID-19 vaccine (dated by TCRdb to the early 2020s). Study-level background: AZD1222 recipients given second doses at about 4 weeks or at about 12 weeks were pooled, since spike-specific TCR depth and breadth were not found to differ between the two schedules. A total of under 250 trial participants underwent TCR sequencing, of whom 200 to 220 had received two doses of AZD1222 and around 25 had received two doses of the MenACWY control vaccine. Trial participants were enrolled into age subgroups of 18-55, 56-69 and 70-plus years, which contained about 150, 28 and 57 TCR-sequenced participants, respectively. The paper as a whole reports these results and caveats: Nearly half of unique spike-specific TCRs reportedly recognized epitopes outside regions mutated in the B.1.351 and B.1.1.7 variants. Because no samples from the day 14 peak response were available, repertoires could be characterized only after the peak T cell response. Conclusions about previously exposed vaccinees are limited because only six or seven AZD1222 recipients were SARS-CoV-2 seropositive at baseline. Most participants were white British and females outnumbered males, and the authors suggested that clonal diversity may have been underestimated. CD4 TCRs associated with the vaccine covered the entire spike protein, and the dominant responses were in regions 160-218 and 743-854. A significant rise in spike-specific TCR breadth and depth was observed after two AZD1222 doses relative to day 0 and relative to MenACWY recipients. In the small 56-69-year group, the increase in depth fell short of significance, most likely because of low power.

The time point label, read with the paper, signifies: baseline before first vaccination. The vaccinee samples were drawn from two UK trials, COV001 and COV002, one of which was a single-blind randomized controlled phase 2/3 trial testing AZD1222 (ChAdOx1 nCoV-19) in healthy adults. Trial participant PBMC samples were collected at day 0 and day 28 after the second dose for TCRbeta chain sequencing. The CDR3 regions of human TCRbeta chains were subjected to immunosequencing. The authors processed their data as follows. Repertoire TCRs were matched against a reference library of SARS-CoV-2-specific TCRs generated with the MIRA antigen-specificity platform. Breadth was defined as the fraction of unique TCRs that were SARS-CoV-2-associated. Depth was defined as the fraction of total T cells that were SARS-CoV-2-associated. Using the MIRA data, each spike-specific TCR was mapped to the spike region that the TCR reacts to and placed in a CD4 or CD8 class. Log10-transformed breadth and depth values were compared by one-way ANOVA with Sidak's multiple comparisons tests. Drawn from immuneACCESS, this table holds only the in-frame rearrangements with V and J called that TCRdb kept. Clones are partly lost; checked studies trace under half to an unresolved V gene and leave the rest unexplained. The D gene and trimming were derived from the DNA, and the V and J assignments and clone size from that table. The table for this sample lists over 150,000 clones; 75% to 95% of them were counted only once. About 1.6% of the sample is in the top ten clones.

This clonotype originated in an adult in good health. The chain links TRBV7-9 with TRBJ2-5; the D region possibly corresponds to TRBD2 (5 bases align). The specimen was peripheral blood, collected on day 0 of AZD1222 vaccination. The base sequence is TGTGCCAGCAGCTTCGGGGTTCAAGAGACCCAGTACTTC. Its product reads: CASSFGVQETQYF.